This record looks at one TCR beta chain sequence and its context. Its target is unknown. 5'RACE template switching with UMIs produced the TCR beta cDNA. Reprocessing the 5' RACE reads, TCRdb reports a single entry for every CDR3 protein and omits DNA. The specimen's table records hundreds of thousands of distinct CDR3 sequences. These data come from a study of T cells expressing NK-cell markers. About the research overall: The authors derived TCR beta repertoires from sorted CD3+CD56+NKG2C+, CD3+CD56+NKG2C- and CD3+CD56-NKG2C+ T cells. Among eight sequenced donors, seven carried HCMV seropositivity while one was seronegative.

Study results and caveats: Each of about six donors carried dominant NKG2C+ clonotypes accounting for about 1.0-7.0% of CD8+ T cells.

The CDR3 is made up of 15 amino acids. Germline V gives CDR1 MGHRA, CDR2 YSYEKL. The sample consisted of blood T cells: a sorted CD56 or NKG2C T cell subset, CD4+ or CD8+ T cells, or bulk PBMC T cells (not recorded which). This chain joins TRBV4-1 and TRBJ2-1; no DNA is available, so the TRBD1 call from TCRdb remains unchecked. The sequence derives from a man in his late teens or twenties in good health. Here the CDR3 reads CASSQEGQVGNEQFF.